This entry lists 29 T cell receptor beta chains sequenced from one sample in a study of T cells in Graves' hyperthyroidism and ophthalmopathy. RNA transcripts served as the template for amplifying TCR beta CDR3 regions. The study used the HTBI primer set for a first-round RT-PCR of the TCR CDR3. TCRdb called the multiplex PCR reads again in MiXCR, with one record for every CDR3 protein. This repertoire shows approximately 520,000 distinct CDR3 sequences, around a quarter found once; its top ten account for approximately 10%. Material for sequencing was blood. Receptor source: a woman aged 30 to 39 with Graves' ophthalmopathy.

The CDR3: CASSRGQASNTGELFF. The CDR3 DNA reads as TGTGCCAGCAGCCGTGGACAGGCCTCGAACACCGGGGAGCTGTTTTTT. This chain connects TRBV11-2 to TRBJ2-2; 7 positions match TRBD1. The junction had 6 bases not matched to a gene; V was cut back by 5 bases and J by 0 bases. Germline-derived CDR1 and CDR2 are SGHAT and FQNNGV. The CDR3 runs to 16 residues.

The chain combines TRBV24-1 with TRBJ1-2, with a possible D match to TRBD1 (6 bases). The CDR3 runs to 13 residues. CDR1 and CDR2 from the germline V gene are KGHDR and SFDVKD. V was trimmed by 5 bases and J by 3 bases, leaving 9 bases between them. CDR3 nucleotides: TGTGCCACCAGTGCGGGACACTACTATGGCTACACCTTC. It yields the protein CATSAGHYYGYTF.

The chain recombines TRBV19 with TRBJ2-7, with TRBD2 matching over 11 bases. Germline values: CDR1 LNHDA, CDR2 SQIVND (reference sequence). The CDR3 extends over 15 amino acids. The V gene end was trimmed by 6 bases and the J gene end by 0 bases; junction bases not matched to a gene: 4. Here the CDR3 DNA reads TGTGCCAGTAGAGATACTAGCGGGAGCTCCTACGAGCAGTACTTC. Its protein is CASRDTSGSSYEQYF.

This clonotype has at least ten counts. The J gene is TRBJ1-5, the V gene TRBV5-5; D may be TRBD1 (5 bases). CDR1 is SGHKS and CDR2 is YYEKEE in the germline V gene (reference sequence). The CDR3 extends over 13 amino acids. V gave up 2 bases and J gave up 8 bases, with 11 bases separating them. CDR3 region: CASSFGGLKPQHF. The CDR3 DNA sequence: TGTGCCAGCAGCTTTGGGGGGTTAAAGCCCCAGCATTTT.

The chain uses TRBV10-3 and TRBJ1-2; weak D call: TRBD1 (5 bases). Germline V gives CDR1 ENHRY, CDR2 SYGVKD. V lost 5 bases and J lost 3, with 10 bases in between. The CDR3 spans 13 residues. The DNA for the CDR3 is TGTGCCATCAGTCAGACAGTTCACTATGGCTACACCTTC. Translated, it gives CAISQTVHYGYTF.

V gene TRBV28 combines with J gene TRBJ2-5; the D gene is possibly TRBD1 (6 bases). The germline V gene encodes CDR1 MDHEN and CDR2 SYDVKM. Trimming pared 9 bases from V and 7 bases from J, leaving 15 bases between. The CDR3 extends over 12 amino acids. CDR3 bases: TGTGCCAGTCCCGGCCCGACAGGGACCCAGTACTTC. Translated, it gives CASPGPTGTQYF.

There are many counts of this clonotype. The rearrangement links TRBV20-1 to TRBJ1-5; no definite D call. Per the germline V gene, CDR1 is DFQATT and CDR2 is SNEGSKA (reference sequence). V lost 3 bases and J 4 bases, leaving 13 bases between the germline ends. This CDR3 is built from 14 residues. CDR3 sequence reads: CSASRGLGNQPQHF. The CDR3, as DNA: TGCAGTGCTAGTAGAGGGTTAGGGAATCAGCCCCAGCATTTT.

There are a few counts of this clonotype. Given the absence of the conserved phenylalanine or tryptophan at the CDR3 end, a read error is likely. The chain carries TRBV18 and TRBJ1-1, with 9 bases that match TRBD1. V shed 3 bases, J shed 0 bases, and the junction held 5 bases outside the gene matches. Germline lookup yields CDR1 KGHSH and CDR2 LQKENI. The CDR3 extends over 16 amino acids. CDR3 residues: CASSPQGQGMNTEAFL. CDR3 DNA sequence: TGTGCCAGCTCACCCCAGGGACAGGGTATGAACACTGAAGCTTTCCTT.

This clonotype has a count of ten or more. This chain uses TRBV20-1 with TRBJ1-2; a possible D gene is TRBD1 (5 bases). CDR1 and CDR2 (germline): DFQATT, SNEGSKA (reference sequence). This CDR3 has 13 amino acids. V lost 3 bases to trimming and J lost 8 bases, with 16 bases between them. For the CDR3, the DNA is TGCAGTGCTAGGATTTTCGGGGCAAGGGGCTACACCTTC. It yields the protein CSARIFGARGYTF.

This clonotype has a handful of counts. V and J are TRBV6-2 or TRBV6-3 and TRBJ1-5; no definite D call. V lost 6 bases to trimming and J lost 7 bases, with 13 bases between them. The CDR3 totals 13 residues. Germline lookup yields CDR1 MNHEY and CDR2 SVGEGT. DNA of the CDR3: TGTGCCAGCAGCCGGGAGGGCGGGCAGCCCCAGCATTTT. Translation: CASSREGGQPQHF.

The chain links TRBV9 to TRBJ2-5; the match to TRBD1 covers 7 bases. Per the germline V gene, CDR1 is SGDLS and CDR2 is YYNGEE. V was pared by 3 bases and J by 4 bases, with 9 bases of the junction left unmatched. CDR3 length: 15 amino acids. Here the CDR3 DNA reads TGTGCCAGCAGCGCTCGACAGGGTGTCTCAGAGACCCAGTACTTC. Its translation: CASSARQGVSETQYF.

This clonotype was counted many times. The rearrangement links TRBV2 to TRBJ1-2; the D is unclear. V dropped 6 bases and J dropped 6 bases, with 14 bases sitting between them. From germline, CDR1 is SNHLY and CDR2 FYNNEI. CDR3 length: 13 residues. This CDR3 reads CASSAQKENGYTF. DNA of the CDR3: TGTGCCAGCAGCGCTCAGAAGGAAAATGGCTACACCTTC.

The J gene is TRBJ2-5, the V gene TRBV11-2; D may match TRBD1 or TRBD2 (5 bases each). The CDR3 length is 15 residues. The V end lost 1 base, the J end lost 5 bases, and 14 bases lay between the germline ends. CDR1 and CDR2 (germline): SGHAT, FQNNGV. The CDR3 loop reads CASSLALGPGETQYF. CDR3 DNA sequence: TGTGCCAGCAGCTTAGCTTTGGGGCCGGGGGAGACCCAGTACTTC.

The sample holds many counts of this clonotype. This chain links TRBV27 with TRBJ2-2; no clear D gene. The V and J ends lost 2 bases and 6 bases respectively, with 7 bases between them. CDR3 length: 13 amino acids. Germline CDR1 reads MNHEY; CDR2 reads SMNVEV (reference sequence). This CDR3 reads CASSLLRPGELFF. The DNA of the CDR3 is TGTGCCAGCAGTTTACTTCGTCCCGGGGAGCTGTTTTTT.

This clonotype was observed many times. The chain couples TRBV6-1 to TRBJ1-2; D gene uncertain. Germline CDR1 MNHNS, CDR2 SASEGT. Trimming stripped 5 bases from V and 0 bases from J, with 10 bases between. This CDR3 has 14 residues. The CDR3 nucleotides are TGTGCCAGCAGTACCAGCGGAGCTAACTATGGCTACACCTTC. It translates to CASSTSGANYGYTF.

With regard to this clonotype: One junction end does not reproduce the germline sequence, and a read error may be involved. The rearrangement joins TRBV19 to TRBJ1-1; tentative D call: TRBD1 (5 bases). The CDR3 consists of 17 residues. Germline V gene lookup returns CDR1 LNHDA and CDR2 SQIVND (reference sequence). The CDR3 bases are TGTGCCAGTAGCCTACGGGTCGATGGAGGGCGAGGGACTGAAACTTTCTTT. It specifies CASSLRVDGGRGTETFF.

This clonotype was seen a handful of times. This rearrangement joins TRBV7-2 to TRBJ2-2; 7 bases agree with TRBD1. Germline CDR1 is SGHTA and CDR2 is FQGNSA. After removal of 5 bases from V and 4 bases from J, the junction contained 7 bases not matched to a gene. The CDR3 extends over 15 amino acids. In DNA, the CDR3 is TGTGCCAGCAGCCAGCGCTACAGGGGCACCGGGGAGCTGTTTTTT. Amino acid sequence: CASSQRYRGTGELFF.

The V and J genes are TRBV6-1 and TRBJ1-6; 7 bases match TRBD1. Trimming at V came to 11 bases and at J to 13 bases, leaving 8 bases not matched to a gene. The CDR3 is made up of 11 amino acids. The germline V gene encodes CDR1 MNHNS and CDR2 SASEGT. CDR3 sequence: CAENQGGPLHF. The CDR3 DNA reads TGTGCCGAAAACCAGGGGGGCCCCCTCCACTTT.

This clonotype was observed many times. The chain couples TRBV30 to TRBJ2-7; TRBD1 matches at 7 bases. V dropped 2 bases and J dropped 3; count of bases not matched to a gene: 4. Germline V gives CDR1 GTSNPN, CDR2 SVGIG (reference sequence). CDR3 length: 13 amino acids. In DNA form, the CDR3 reads TGTGCCTGGAGTTTGGCAGGGGGCTACGAGCAGTACTTC. It codes for CAWSLAGGYEQYF. The full variable domain, with the rest looked up from reference TRBV30 and TRBJ2-7, is SQTIHQWPATLVQPVGSPLSLECTVEGTSNPNLYWYRQAAGRGLQLLFYSVGIGQISSEVPQNLSASRPQDRQFILSSKKLLLSDSGFYLCAWSLAGGYEQYFGPGTRLTVT.

The CDR3 DNA sequence: TGTGCCAGCAGTTTATCGAGACTAGCGGGACGAGAGACCCAGTACTTC. Protein sequence: CASSLSRLAGRETQYF. The chain carries TRBV27 and TRBJ2-5, with 11 bases aligning to TRBD2. The CDR3 is 16 residues long. Germline values: CDR1 MNHEY, CDR2 SMNVEV (reference sequence). The ends lost 0 bases at V and 4 bases at J; junction bases unmatched: 4.

This chain uses TRBV2 with TRBJ2-5; D is possibly TRBD2 (6 bases). The CDR3 is 11 residues long. Per the germline V gene, CDR1 is SNHLY and CDR2 is FYNNEI. Trimming cost V 8 bases and J 2 bases, with 6 bases left between them. CDR3 nucleotide sequence: TGTGCCAGCGCGGGACAAGAGACCCAGTACTTC. Protein: CASAGQETQYF. The full variable domain, in which reference TRBV2 and TRBJ2-5 provide the parts outside the CDR3, is EPEVTQTPSHQVTQMGQEVILRCVPISNHLYFYWYRQILGQKVEFLVSFYNNEISEKSEIFDDQFSVERPDGSNFTLKIRSTKLEDSAMYFCASAGQETQYFGPGTRLLVL.

This clonotype was counted many times. V is TRBV29-1 and J is TRBJ2-7; no clear D. The germline CDR1 and CDR2 sequences are SQVTM and ANQGSEA. CDR3 size: 12 residues. The ends were cut back, 6 bases at V and 3 bases at J, with 12 bases in the middle. The CDR3 DNA reads as TGCAGCGTCGTGAATGGTGGCTACGAGCAGTACTTC. This sequence encodes CSVVNGGYEQYF.

The gene calls are TRBV5-6 and TRBJ2-5; 9 bases are shared with TRBD2. Germline CDR1 and CDR2: SGHDT and YYEEEE. The CDR3 consists of 17 residues. V shed 0 bases and J 2 bases; nucleotides not matched to a gene: 8. The CDR3 loop is CASSLGASGVYQETQYF. DNA for the CDR3: TGTGCCAGCAGCTTGGGGGCTAGCGGGGTCTATCAAGAGACCCAGTACTTC. The entire variable domain, with the rest obtained from reference TRBV5-6 and TRBJ2-5, is as follows: DAGVTQSPTHLIKTRGQQVTLRCSPKSGHDTVSWYQQALGQGPQFIFQYYEEEERQRGNFPDRFSGHQFPNYSSELNVNALLLGDSALYLCASSLGASGVYQETQYFGPGTRLLVL.

This clonotype was detected ten times or more. CDR3: CAISEGGRGLNTEAFF. CDR3 DNA sequence: TGTGCCATCAGTGAAGGGGGGAGGGGATTGAACACTGAAGCTTTCTTT. The V call is TRBV10-3, the J call TRBJ1-1, with a weak D call TRBD1 (6 bases). Germline V gene lookup returns CDR1 ENHRY and CDR2 SYGVKD. CDR3 length: 16 amino acids. V lost 3 bases, J lost 0 bases, and 14 bases lay in between.

At least ten counts were recorded for this clonotype. The chain joins TRBV4-1 to TRBJ2-5; weak D call: TRBD2 (6 bases). In germline, CDR1 is MGHRA, CDR2 YSYEKL. Trimming shortened V by 4 bases and J by 4 bases, and 16 bases separated the two germline ends. This CDR3 has 15 amino acids. CDR3 sequence (DNA): TGCGCCAGCAGCCTCGACCAGGTCGGGGGAGAGACCCAGTACTTC. This encodes CASSLDQVGGETQYF.

The rearrangement links TRBV6-1 to TRBJ1-6; tentative D call: TRBD1 (6 bases). Per germline, CDR1 MNHNS and CDR2 SASEGT. Trimming stripped 1 base from V and 13 bases from J, with 17 bases between. The CDR3 length is 15 residues. The CDR3: CASSEGGAGTIPLHF. DNA of the CDR3: TGTGCCAGCAGTGAAGGGGGGGCAGGGACTATCCCCCTCCACTTT.

A remark on this clonotype: Since a much larger clone is just one base distant, this may be a read error. The genes are TRBV29-1 and TRBJ1-2; the D gene is possibly TRBD1 (6 bases). The CDR3 loop spans 11 amino acids. Germline loops: CDR1 SQVTM, CDR2 ANQGSEA. The CDR3 DNA reads TGCAGCGTTGCAGGGGACTATGGCTACAGCTTC. Protein product: CSVAGDYGYSF.

This clonotype was recorded at least ten times. This chain links TRBV6-1 with TRBJ1-2; TRBD1 might be the D (5 bases). The CDR3 loop spans 13 amino acids. Trimming took 3 bases from V and 2 from J, leaving 7 bases between them. Germline CDR1 is MNHNS and CDR2 is SASEGT. The DNA of the CDR3 is TGTGCCAGCAGTGACAAGGGGAACTATGGCTACACCTTC. Translating it yields CASSDKGNYGYTF.

The chain links TRBV20-1 to TRBJ2-7; D unclear. Trimming removed 2 bases from V and 1 base from J, with 9 bases in between. Germline-derived CDR1 and CDR2 are DFQATT and SNEGSKA (reference sequence). The CDR3 sequence is 13 residues long. CDR3 nucleotide sequence: TGCAGTGCTAGATTGACGGCTTCCTACGAGCAGTACTTC. It encodes CSARLTASYEQYF.